A single T cell receptor beta chain is shown here with its context. Its cognate antigen is unknown. This CDR3 contains 14 residues. The germline CDR1 and CDR2 sequences are MNHNY and SVGAGI (reference sequence). Trimming pared 5 bases from V and 4 bases from J, leaving 13 bases between. This entry comes from a study of T cell repertoires in cytomegalovirus infection. Study at large: As its CMV epitopes, the study selected recently identified HLA-C-restricted and well-studied HLA-B-restricted targets. In public TCR beta signatures, there were indications of both CMV infection and matching HLA type.

TCRdb re-analysed the reads in MiXCR, keeping a single row per CDR3 protein. Found here are roughly 990,000 distinct CDR3 sequences, 30% to 40% of them singletons; the top ten hold roughly 13%. Study-wide findings and caveats: Cumulative frequency of public TCR beta families picked out carriers of CMV plus the relevant HLA. It was HLA-C-restricted CMV-specific TCR beta clonotypes that dominated the response ex vivo.

The sample in question was cultured CD8+ T cells from PBMCs, obtained from culture after CMV antigen stimulation. This TCR was recovered from a human donor in good health (CMV status not recorded). Some clones in this sample may be carry-over from other donors' samples. This chain uses TRBV6-6 with TRBJ2-3, with no clear D. The chain's CDR3 is CASSRQVYADTQYF. CDR3 sequence (DNA): TGTGCCAGCAGTAGGCAGGTGTACGCAGATACGCAGTATTTT.